Presented here are 4 T cell receptor beta chains from one specimen sequenced in a study of blood T cell repertoires in COVID-19. Assay: immunoSEQ multiplex PCR; the TCRdb copy retains only in-frame clones and omits some. This repertoire shows about 270,000 clones, more than 80% found once; its top ten account for over 3.5%. Specimen: PBMCs or T cells enriched from blood (not recorded which). These receptors came from a young woman with acute COVID-19.

The gene calls are TRBV3-1 (or the pseudogene TRBV3-2) and TRBJ2-7; 8 nucleotides align to TRBD2. V shed 8 bases and J 2 bases; nucleotides not matched to a gene: 14. Germline values: CDR1 LGHDT, CDR2 YNNKEL (reference sequence). The CDR3 consists of 16 residues. In nucleotides, the CDR3 is TGTGCCAGCTACGAAGGGGGGGTTAGCGGGGCCTACGAGCAGTACTTC. This gives the protein CASYEGGVSGAYEQYF.

V gene TRBV9 combines with J gene TRBJ1-3; tentatively, D is TRBD1 (6 bases). The germline V gene encodes CDR1 SGDLS and CDR2 YYNGEE. CDR3 length: 15 amino acids. V was trimmed by 3 bases and J by 1 base, leaving 11 bases between them. Here the CDR3 DNA reads TGTGCCAGCAGCGCGACAGGCGGGTCTGGAAACACCATATATTTT. It codes for CASSATGGSGNTIYF. The whole variable domain, remainder taken from reference TRBV9 and TRBJ1-3, is DSGVTQTPKHLITATGQRVTLRCSPRSGDLSVYWYQQSLDQGLQFLIQYYNGEERAKGNILERFSAQQFPDLHSELNLSSLELGDSALYFCASSATGGSGNTIYFGEGSWLTVV.

The chain couples TRBV7-7 to TRBJ2-5; D gene ambiguous. The V gene lost 1 base and the J gene lost 5 bases, with 17 bases spanning the gap. This CDR3 comprises 16 residues. The V gene's germline CDR1 is SSHAT and CDR2 FNYEAQ (reference sequence). Here the CDR3 reads CASSLVGGIIGETQYF. Written as DNA, the CDR3 is TGTGCCAGCAGCTTAGTTGGCGGCATAATCGGGGAGACCCAGTACTTC.

The chain carries TRBV19 and TRBJ2-7; D gene ambiguous. The CDR3 is 15 amino acids. Germline CDR1 reads LNHDA; CDR2 reads SQIVND (reference sequence). Deletions cut 3 bases from V and 3 bases from J, with 15 bases between. For the CDR3, the DNA is TGTGCCAGTAGTATCTTCGGCCAGGCTGGCTACGAGCAGTACTTC. Its protein is CASSIFGQAGYEQYF.